This T cell receptor beta chain was captured by sequencing in a study of cytomegalovirus exposure and HLA in healthy donors (dated by TCRdb to the late 2010s). Background for the entire study: An earlier analysis of fewer than 750 of the donors reported about 300 Gb of sequence data and 95 million to 140 million unique TCR beta sequences obtained from around 180 million T cells. An early release that covered some 640 HLA-typed donors contained around 300 gigabases of sequencing data and roughly 84 million unique TCR sequences. The genetic ancestry cluster associated with self-reported Caucasian donors included 81% of the 398 genotyped donors. The aim of the study was to test whether cataloging public T cell receptors could identify signatures of past pathogen exposure. Using immunosequencing, the study profiled T cell repertoires from approximately 700 subjects and related those repertoires to cytomegalovirus serostatus. Besides the first cohort of 666 subjects, a separate validation cohort made up of roughly 130 different subjects was used. High-throughput TCR immunosequencing, statistical association of individual TCRs with disease status, and machine learning were combined to predict cytomegalovirus infection status. A later analysis re-examined previously published TCR beta repertoires from just over 650 donors and added high-resolution HLA genotyping to investigate patterns of TCR occurrence. In the later analysis, no new phenotypic data were used to find candidate immune exposures; instead, reliance was placed on TCR beta sequences and their occurrence across donors. An earlier analysis of nearly 600 of the donors applied high-throughput TCR beta sequencing to assess whether each TCR beta V gene segment acted as functional or pseudogenic. Donor age, sex, ethnicity and CMV serostatus were compiled alongside the repertoire data. Genome-wide SNP genotypes for about three fifths of the roughly 670 donors were used in a later genetic analysis, which treated that subset as a discovery cohort. Every discovery cohort repertoire had been produced on one sequencing platform. Both class I and class II loci were covered by HLA typing, at four-digit resolution. Typing coverage differed by locus: A, B, C, DRB1 and DQB1 were typed in roughly 629-630 donors, DQA1 in about 550, DPA1 in nearly 610, and DPB1 in approximately 450. Roughly 5 DR-DQ haplotypes were handled as single units for association and clustering, since linkage in the cohort was strong. Among a few hundred genotyped donors of the cohort, an average of approximately 240,000 unique TCR beta nucleotide sequences were sequenced per donor, roughly 18% of them non-productive.

This clone was seen a few times. What this receptor recognizes is not known. The record has no base qualities; no much larger clone is one base away. The cohort consisted of 670 or so healthy bone marrow donors. All cohort members were sampled while nominally healthy, although unrecorded immune exposures were likely present. The donor was CMV seropositive and was included in the group of 250 to 300 seropositive cohort members. A peripheral blood sample was collected from each donor, and TCR beta sequencing was performed on peripheral blood mononuclear cells. The Qiagen DNeasy Blood Extraction Kit was used to extract genomic DNA from the blood cell samples. General findings and caveats noted by the study authors: Because counts were too low, about 15 rarely observed V segments, including chromosome 9 orphons, were left out of the earlier analysis of some 640 of the donors. An earlier analysis of around 500 of the donors showed that most TCR beta V segments appeared in productive rearrangements either about 87% or about 30% of the time, which broadly matched IMGT annotations. In a later analysis, HLA-associated TCR beta chains showed more clonal expansion and lower generation probabilities than non-associated chains that were equally common. Because HLA typing was unavailable for some donors at each locus, only the typed subset was used in association tests. A further reported finding was that TCR beta sequences accurately predicted the HLA-A and HLA-B alleles for most subjects in the first cohort. In vitro tests confirmed that three of the cytomegalovirus-associated TCR beta chains recognize cytomegalovirus antigens. The only immune exposure information available for the cohort was CMV serostatus. Roughly uniform sequencing depth across donors was assumed in presence/absence analyses, although this assumption may not hold. The classifier was reported to diagnose cytomegalovirus status with high specificity and sensitivity in both the original cohort and the validation cohort. According to the authors, the approach could potentially be generalized to other disease states and immunological phenotypes. A later analysis reported that several top co-occurrence clusters appeared linked to parvovirus B19, influenza, CMV and Epstein-Barr virus. Only TCR beta chains were sequenced in this cohort, and the absence of alpha or paired-chain data limited detectable features. Compared with the approximately 720-donor mean, donors in an Asian-associated ancestry cluster had fewer N-insertions in productive TCRs, according to a later genetic analysis. In a later analysis, most CMV-associated TCR beta chains were found to appear HLA-restricted, with HLA associations seemingly driven largely by CMV exposure. Correlated functional status among segregating V segments might reflect linkage disequilibrium, but an unknown experimental factor could not be ruled out. Across donors, most TCR sequences were observed very rarely, whereas some public TCRs were present in many individuals. A later genetic analysis associated a missense DCLRE1C variant with V-gene and J-gene trimming of TCR beta chains, and an independent cohort replicated the association. Strong co-occurrence of HLA alleles, especially DR and DQ, made assigning TCR associations to individual alleles difficult. A cluster of highly shared sequence variants was judged likely to represent a technical artifact of the sequencing pipeline. Because the 87-base-pair reads could not distinguish some IMGT-functional V segments, including TRBV6-2 and TRBV6-3, those segments were excluded. A total of 150 to 200 TCR beta chains were listed by the study as associated with cytomegalovirus. In a later analysis, TCR association rates were found to vary across HLA loci, with the most associated TCRs seen for DRB1 alleles and the fewest for HLA-C alleles. At a false discovery rate of 0.05, a later analysis linked around 15,000 TCR beta sequences to specific HLA alleles.

V and J are trimmed by 8 bases and 9 bases, and the gene matches miss 12 bases of the junction. CDR1 and CDR2, looked up from the germline V gene, are SNHLY and FYNNEI. Including cysteine and phenylalanine, the CDR3 has 15 amino acids. Just CDR3 DNA is preserved here, 45 bases in frame from base 1. Library preparation employed the immunoSEQ multiplex PCR assay. For the multiplex PCR, a mixture combining 60 forward primers for TCR Vbeta segments and 13 reverse primers for TCR Jbeta segments was used. The CDR3 region of rearranged TCR beta genes was amplified from genomic DNA with a multiplex PCR assay. Amplified TCR beta libraries were sequenced as 87-base-pair reads on the Illumina HiSeq System. The authors' pipeline ran thus. Across the 670 or so repertoires, a later analysis counted some 81 million unique TCR beta chains, 8.5 million to 12 million of which were shared by at least two donors. Raw reads were error-corrected and collapsed into unique sequences with a nearest-neighbor algorithm that merged closely related sequences to remove PCR and sequencing errors. V, D and J gene segments were assigned by aligning CDR3 sequences to IMGT reference sequences. For a sequence to be retained, a match of at least six nucleotides to both a V gene segment and a J gene segment was required. A rearrangement was called productive if the CDR3 had no stop codons and remained in frame with V and J, and every other rearrangement was called non-productive. Following IMGT convention, CDR3 was defined as the stretch from the second conserved V-encoded cysteine to the conserved J-encoded phenylalanine. In an earlier analysis of more than 550 of the donors, sequences lacking an unambiguous match to a single V gene segment were excluded. In an earlier analysis of 450 to 750 of the donors, a V segment was called functional when productive rearrangements were above 56.7%, and segregating when the standard deviation between donors exceeded 5%. A statistical classification framework was built for diagnosing cytomegalovirus status from the catalog of TCR beta chain sequences. In a later analysis, V and J genes were assigned by comparing TCR nucleotide sequences against IMGT/GENE-DB human TR gene sequences. The TCRdist pipeline was used in a later analysis to assign CDR3 sequences and most-parsimonious VDJ recombination scenarios. In a later analysis, each TCR beta chain was defined by its CDR3 amino acid sequence together with its V-gene family, and reads without a unique V-gene family were excluded. To address suspected cross-contamination and a sequencing artifact, a later analysis removed approximately 600 highly shared, low-generation-probability nucleotide sequences. For each public chain, a later analysis derived a clonal expansion index from normalized ranks of inferred template counts within each repertoire. In a later analysis, generation probabilities were computed using a VDJ recombination model fitted to out-of-frame rearrangements, and the results were checked against IGoR. In a later analysis, hypergeometric tests were used to score TCR-TCR, TCR-HLA and TCR-CMV co-occurrence, with a repertoire-size bias correction applied to TCR pairs. False discovery rates were estimated in a later analysis by permuting HLA or CMV assignments 20 times. In a later analysis, co-occurring TCRs were grouped using DBSCAN, with TCRdist sequence similarity added in when clustering inside HLA-allele-positive subsets. For co-occurrence clustering, repertoires with fewer than 30,000 or more than 120,000 public chains were excluded, along with 5 or 6 repertoires with anomalous nucleotide sharing. Not all clones reach the TCRdb copy of this immuneACCESS table, which keeps in-frame sequences only. Checked studies attribute under half of the gap to unresolved V genes and leave the rest unexplained. V and J calls and clone size are copied from that table; D and trimming were computed from the DNA. The sample table shows 100,000 to 120,000 clones, and roughly 71% are seen once. The ten largest clones take up roughly 8% of the sample.

The sample was PBMCs. The receptor was derived from a man between 18 and 35 years old in good health and CMV-seropositive. The chain uses TRBV2 and TRBJ1-6, with 8 bases matching TRBD1. The nucleotides are TGTGCCAGCTCGAAGGTGGGACAGGTAGCTTCACCCCTCCACTTT. This gives the protein CASSKVGQVASPLHF.